This T cell receptor (beta chain) emerged from a study of CD8 T cells in Susac syndrome. General study findings and limits: The study's TCR sequencing and HLA analysis covered a relatively small number of individuals, and the study acknowledged this.

The RNA input was roughly 0.45 to 1 ug, and it was reverse transcribed with random hexamers. By means of immunoSEQ multiplex PCR, TCR beta CDR3 spanning 54 Vbeta and 13 Jbeta underwent amplification. From the immunoSEQ multiplex PCR reads, TCRdb called clonotypes with MiXCR, one entry per CDR3 protein. The sample lists 150,000 to 200,000 distinct CDR3 sequences, more than 90% occurring once. As to this clonotype: What it binds is unknown.

Controls were healthy donors (matched for age and sex). Bulk CD8+ and CD4+ cells came from magnetic negative isolation; CD8+ TEMRA by FACS. Trimming stripped 5 bases from V and 2 bases from J, with 5 bases between. Germline V gene sequence: CDR1 SGHVS, CDR2 FNYEAQ. The CDR3 sequence is 12 residues long. This chain joins TRBV7-6 and TRBJ2-3; the D is unclear. This sequence originates from a human donor in good health. Material for sequencing was CD4+ T cells from PBMCs. The CDR3 DNA is TGTGCCAGCAGCGGATCCACAGATACGCAGTATTTT. Protein sequence: CASSGSTDTQYF.